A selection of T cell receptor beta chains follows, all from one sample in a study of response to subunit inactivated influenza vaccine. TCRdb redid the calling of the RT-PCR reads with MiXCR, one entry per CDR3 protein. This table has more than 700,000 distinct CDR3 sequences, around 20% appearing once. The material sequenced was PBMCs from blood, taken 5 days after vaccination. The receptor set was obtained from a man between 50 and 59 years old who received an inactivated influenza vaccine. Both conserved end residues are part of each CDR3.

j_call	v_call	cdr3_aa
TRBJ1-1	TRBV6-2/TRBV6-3	CASSLPQGQAFF
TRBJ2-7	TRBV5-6	CASSFAPPEDYEQYF
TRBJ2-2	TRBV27	CASSLSGVGNTGELFF
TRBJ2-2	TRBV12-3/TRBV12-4	CASSPKTAFTGELFF
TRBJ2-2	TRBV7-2	CASRPGPIEELFF
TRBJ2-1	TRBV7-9	CASSLAQRLDEQFF
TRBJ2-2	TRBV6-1	CASSENAGWNTGELFF
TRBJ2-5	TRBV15	CATSRGSGGAGETQYF
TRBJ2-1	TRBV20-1	CSARVGTEYRNEQFF
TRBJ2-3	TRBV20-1	CSVPMGDTQYF
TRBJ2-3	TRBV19	CASSPLTGGRSTDTQYF
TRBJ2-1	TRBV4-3	CASGKRGGNEQFF
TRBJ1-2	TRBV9	CASSVGVVQPKGYGYTF
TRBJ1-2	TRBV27	CASSPRGPYGYTF
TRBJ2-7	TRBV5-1	CASSIRDRDEQYF
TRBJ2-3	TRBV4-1	CASSQRLAGGAFVSTDTQYF
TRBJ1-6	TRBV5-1	CASSQGRAYNSPLHF
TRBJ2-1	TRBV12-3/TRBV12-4	CASSLGQLAGAYNEQFF
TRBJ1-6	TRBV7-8	CASSISGTGNSPLHF
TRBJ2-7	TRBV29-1	CSVGLSYEQYF
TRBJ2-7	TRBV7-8	CASSRWDRAYEQYF
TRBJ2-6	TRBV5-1	CASTPTGAGANVLTF
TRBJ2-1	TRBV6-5	CASSYSNSGEQFF
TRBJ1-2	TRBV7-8	CASSHPPGGYGYTF
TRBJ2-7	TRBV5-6	CASSAATGSLEQYF
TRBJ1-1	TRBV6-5	CASSSWGDSTEAFF
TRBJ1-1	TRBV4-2	CASSQSTGTNTEAFF
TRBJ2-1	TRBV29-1	CSVGRASGNYNEQFF
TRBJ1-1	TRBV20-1	CSARTGVYTEAFF